This T cell receptor (beta chain) derives from a study of Ad26.COV2.S vaccination and SARS-CoV-2 variants (dated by TCRdb to the early 2020s). In the study overall: Vaccine-arm donors came from COV1001, a multicentre, randomized, double-blind, placebo-controlled phase I-IIa trial of Ad26.COV2.S in healthy adults. Ad26.COV2.S was administered intramuscularly at 5 x 10^10 or 1 x 10^11 viral particles, either as a single shot or as two shots given 56 days apart. Sequencing of the TCRbeta repertoire served to evaluate the specificity and breadth of SARS-CoV-2-reactive T cell receptors following Ad26.COV2.S vaccination. The TCR-sequenced set comprised approximately 32 samples: about 19 Ad26.COV2.S vaccine recipients, 5 placebo recipients and 8 SARS-CoV-2 convalescent individuals. Trial participants were randomized into five groups of five, in which low-dose or high-dose Ad26.COV2.S was given once or twice, or placebo was given on both occasions. Investigators did not know the trial group allocation while performing experiments and assessing outcomes. Results the study describes overall, beyond this receptor: Vaccine and placebo recipients had similar non-spike TCR breadth, a finding consistent with the vaccine containing only spike. Ad26.COV2.S recipients had higher spike-specific TCR breadth than placebo recipients (P = 0.0014). After vaccination, spike-specific CD8+ and CD4+ T cell responses were reported to show substantial breadth. Comparing responses between vaccine doses or regimens was not something the study was powered to do. It was noted by the authors that total T cell responses may have been underestimated by the TCR breadth and depth analyses.

As for this clone: This clone's antigen is unknown. Base qualities are missing; no much larger clone stands one base away.

The sample's treatment or condition label, decoded: about 20 received Ad26.COV2.S at low or high dose, single or two shots; 5 received placebo; per-sample allocation not given. Repertoires of vaccine and placebo recipients were sequenced from samples collected on day 63 after the first injection. Between 29 July and 7 August 2020, Cohort 1b enrolled 25 adults aged 18-55 years at one site in Boston, USA. Ad26.COV2.S was a replication-incompetent adenovirus type 26 vector expressing a prefusion-stabilized SARS-CoV-2 spike protein from the original Wuhan strain. The immunoSEQ Assay was used to sequence TCRbeta CDR3 regions. After extraction, genomic DNA underwent amplification by bias-controlled multiplex PCR, followed by high-throughput sequencing. The source study handled its data this way. To quantify the absolute abundance of every unique TCRbeta CDR3 region, sequences were collapsed and filtered. T cell fraction was estimated by normalizing TCRbeta template counts to usable DNA, which was measured by amplifying reference genes present in all nucleated cells. Repertoire TCRs were annotated as SARS-CoV-2-specific when V gene, CDR3 amino acid sequence and J gene were exactly matched to a known reactive TCR set. The reference SARS-CoV-2 TCR set came from MIRA and was filtered for enrichment in COVID-19-positive ImmuneCODE repertoires, removing public or cross-reactive TCRs. Drawing on the MIRA antigens, annotated TCRs were analysed further at the level of specific ORF or position within ORF. Depth was the summed frequency of annotated unique rearrangements, while breadth was defined as annotated unique rearrangements over total unique productive rearrangements. Two-sided Wilcoxon rank-sum tests were used to compare TCR breadth between groups. The immuneACCESS repertoire file appears here via TCRdb, limited to in-frame rearrangements. These files lack a portion of the clones; in checked studies, under half of the deficit traces to unresolved V genes, and the cause of the others is not known. V and J calls and clone size come straight from that table; D and trimming were deduced from the DNA. Across this sample there are under 550,000 clones, with approximately 90% seen only once. 10% to 15% of the sample comes from the top ten.

The clonotype was recovered from a person between 18 and 65 years old who received the Ad26.COV2.S COVID-19 vaccine or a placebo. The source was peripheral blood, collected in a trial of Ad26.COV2.S vaccine versus placebo.

CDR3 loop: CASSLEQLTDTQYF. DNA sequence: TGCGCCAGCAGCTTAGAGCAGCTCACAGATACGCAGTATTTT. The rearranged chain carries TRBV5-1 and TRBJ2-3, with the identity of the D gene unclear. Including the terminal cysteine and phenylalanine, the CDR3 comprises 14 residues. The only DNA kept is the CDR3, 42 bases in frame from the first base. The germline V gene gives CDR1 as SGHRS and CDR2 as YFSETQ. Deletion took 2 bases off V and 2 bases off J, with a span of 9 bases between the germline ends.